The sequence of this TCR beta chain was determined in a study of identical twins' blood T cells. Whole-study context: About 50 million reads covered roughly six alpha-chain and roughly six beta-chain libraries. Study-wide findings and caveats: Shared CDR3 clonotype counts between two donors mainly tracked the product of their cloneset sizes, twins included.

Germline CDR1 LGHNT, CDR2 FRNRAP. The V segment lost 2 bases and the J segment 5 bases; nucleotides outside the gene matches: 4. The CDR3 has 15 residues. TCRdb ran MiXCR on the 5' RACE reads and lists one entry per CDR3 protein. Counted here are hundreds of thousands of distinct CDR3 sequences, roughly 30% occurring once; the ten biggest clones make up around 5.6%. This clonotype was counted only a few times. The antigen remains unidentified. This chain joins TRBV12-5 and TRBJ1-4; 8 bases agree with TRBD1. The receptor's source is a woman aged 18 to 55 in good health. Specimen: PBMCs. The DNA for the CDR3 is TGTGCTAGTGGTTTGCAACAGGGGGGGAATGAAAAACTGTTTTTT. This sequence encodes CASGLQQGGNEKLFF.